The present T cell receptor beta chain was sequenced within a study of cytomegalovirus exposure and HLA in healthy donors. PCR employed 60 Vbeta and 13 Jbeta primers. The repertoire was sequenced with immunoSEQ multiplex PCR; TCRdb's copy has only in-frame clones and lacks some. The data show around 170,000 clones, about 81% seen once. The source of this sequence is a woman aged 18-29 years in good health and CMV-seronegative. The sequenced sample consisted of PBMCs.

The chain's CDR3 is CASSYSPGIGGGTQYF. For the CDR3, the DNA is TGTGCCAGCAGTTACTCCCCGGGCATTGGAGGTGGGACCCAGTACTTC. The chain combines TRBV6-5 with TRBJ2-5, with D perhaps matching TRBD2 (5 bases). The germline V and J ends were trimmed by 0 bases and 7 bases, with 18 bases remaining between them. The CDR3 runs to 16 residues. Germline CDR1 reads MNHEY; CDR2 reads SVGAGI.